Listed here is a single T cell receptor (beta chain). Cycle 7 day 1, cycle 4 day 1, and baseline were the timepoints at which blood was sampled. This specimen comes from a study of OX40 agonist ivuxolimab in advanced cancers. Study at large: Patients received intravenous ivuxolimab every 2 weeks at 0.01 to 10 mg/kg.

There are 13 residues in the CDR3. V was cut by 3 bases and J by 2 bases, with 2 bases left in between. Germline loops: CDR1 SGHAT, CDR2 FQNNGV. Sequencing was performed with immunoSEQ multiplex PCR; in TCRdb, only in-frame clones are kept and a portion is missing. The table has more than 55,000 clones, 86% seen once; the top ten hold roughly 4%. This sequence joins TRBV11-2 and TRBJ2-6; no clear D. Material: CD4+ or CD8+ T cells sorted from blood, obtained in a trial of the OX40 agonist ivuxolimab. The receptor's source is an adult with an advanced solid tumor such as melanoma, head and neck, liver or kidney cancer. In DNA form, the CDR3 reads TGTGCCAGCAGCTTTGCTGGGGCCAACGTCCTGACTTTC. It yields the protein CASSFAGANVLTF.